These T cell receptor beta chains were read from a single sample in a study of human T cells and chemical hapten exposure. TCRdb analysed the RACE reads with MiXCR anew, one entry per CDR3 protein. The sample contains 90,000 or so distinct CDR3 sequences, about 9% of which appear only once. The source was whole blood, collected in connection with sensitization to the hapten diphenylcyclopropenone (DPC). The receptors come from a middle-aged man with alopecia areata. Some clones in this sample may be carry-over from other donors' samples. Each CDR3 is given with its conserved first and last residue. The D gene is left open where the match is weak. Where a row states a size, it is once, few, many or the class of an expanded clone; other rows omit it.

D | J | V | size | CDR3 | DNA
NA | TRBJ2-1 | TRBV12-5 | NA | CASGLVLRTEVYNEQFF | TGTGCTAGTGGTTTGGTACTAAGGACGGAGGTTTACAATGAGCAGTTCTTC
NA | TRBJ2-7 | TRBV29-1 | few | CSATGTSGEQYF | TGCAGCGCGACCGGGACGAGCGGTGAGCAGTACTTC
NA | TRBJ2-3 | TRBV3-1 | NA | CASSFANRYTDTQYF | TGTGCCAGCAGCTTCGCTAACAGGTACACAGATACGCAGTATTTT
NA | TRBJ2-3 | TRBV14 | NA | CASSLEGADTQYF | TGTGCCAGCAGCCTAGAGGGGGCAGATACGCAGTATTTT
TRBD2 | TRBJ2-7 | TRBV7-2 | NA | CASSPRGGAEQYF | TGTGCCAGCAGCCCGAGGGGAGGGGCGGAGCAGTACTTC
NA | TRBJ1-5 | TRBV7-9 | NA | CASSSGQISNQPQHF | TGTGCCAGCAGCTCAGGACAGATCAGCAATCAGCCCCAGCATTTT
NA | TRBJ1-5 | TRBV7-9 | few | CASSLGQGGSNQPQHF | TGTGCCAGCAGCTTAGGTCAGGGAGGGTCCAATCAGCCCCAGCATTTT
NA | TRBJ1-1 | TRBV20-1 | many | CSARDLEAFF | TGCAGTGCTAGAGACTTAGAAGCTTTCTTT
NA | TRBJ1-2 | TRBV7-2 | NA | CASSLILGDGYTF | TGTGCCAGCAGCTTAATTCTGGGGGATGGCTACACCTTC
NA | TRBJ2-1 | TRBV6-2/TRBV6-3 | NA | CASKEGGGSYNEQFF | TGTGCCAGCAAGGAGGGGGGGGGATCCTACAATGAGCAGTTCTTC
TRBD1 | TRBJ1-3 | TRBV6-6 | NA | CASSYPGQGSSGNTIYF | TGTGCCAGCAGTTACCCGGGACAGGGGAGCTCTGGAAACACCATATATTTT
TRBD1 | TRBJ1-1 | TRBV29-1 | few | CSVAGGVNTEAFF | TGCAGCGTTGCAGGGGGTGTGAACACTGAAGCTTTCTTT
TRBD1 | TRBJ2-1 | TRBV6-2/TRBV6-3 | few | CAARDRGRLAGEQFF | TGTGCCGCCCGGGACAGGGGAAGATTAGCTGGAGAGCAGTTCTTC
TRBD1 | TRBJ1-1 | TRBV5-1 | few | CASSTGQENTEAFF | TGCGCCAGCAGCACTGGACAGGAGAACACTGAAGCTTTCTTT
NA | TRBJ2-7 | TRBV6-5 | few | CASSPLGPGSSYEQYF | TGTGCCAGCAGCCCTTTAGGGCCAGGGAGCTCCTACGAGCAGTACTTC
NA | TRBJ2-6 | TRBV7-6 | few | CASSLARSGVTSGANVLTF | TGTGCCAGCAGCTTAGCGCGATCAGGGGTCACCTCTGGGGCCAACGTCCTGACTTTC
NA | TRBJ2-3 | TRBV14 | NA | CASSLRESTDTQYF | TGTGCCAGCAGCCTCAGGGAATCGACAGATACGCAGTATTTT
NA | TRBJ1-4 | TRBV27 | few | CASTAYGGDEKLFF | TGTGCCAGCACCGCCTACGGGGGCGATGAAAAACTGTTTTTT
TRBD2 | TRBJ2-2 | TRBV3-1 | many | CASSQVGLVPGELFF | TGTGCCAGCAGCCAAGTAGGACTAGTGCCCGGGGAGCTGTTTTTT
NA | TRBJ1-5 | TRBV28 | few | CASSLVRQPIGQHF | TGTGCCAGCAGTTTGGTCCGACAGCCAATAGGCCAGCATTTT
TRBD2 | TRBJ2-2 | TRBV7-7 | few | CASSLAGGSGELFF | TGTGCTAGCAGCTTAGCGGGAGGATCCGGGGAGCTGTTTTTT
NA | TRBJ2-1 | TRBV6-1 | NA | CASSEAGTKQFF | TGTGCCAGCAGTGAAGCGGGGACCAAGCAGTTCTTC
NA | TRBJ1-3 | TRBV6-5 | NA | CASSYARPSSGNTIYF | TGTGCCAGCAGTTACGCCCGCCCGAGCTCTGGAAACACCATATATTTT
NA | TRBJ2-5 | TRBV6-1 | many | CASSESRLQETQYF | TGTGCCAGCAGTGAATCCAGGCTCCAAGAGACCCAGTACTTC
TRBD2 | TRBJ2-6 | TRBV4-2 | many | CASSQDGLAGSGANVLTF | TGTGCCAGCAGCCAAGATGGACTAGCGGGATCTGGGGCCAACGTCCTGACTTTC
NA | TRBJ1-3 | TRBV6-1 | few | CASSEGGTAGNTIYF | TGTGCCAGCAGTGAAGGCGGGACTGCTGGAAACACCATATATTTT
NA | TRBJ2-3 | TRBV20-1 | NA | CSARDYSGPDTQYF | TGCAGTGCTAGGGACTACTCCGGGCCAGATACGCAGTATTTT
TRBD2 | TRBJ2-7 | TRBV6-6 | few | CASSRILGGSSGEQYF | TGTGCCAGCAGTAGGATTCTAGGCGGGAGTAGCGGGGAGCAGTACTTC
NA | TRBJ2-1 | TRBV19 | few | CASSIEGRLYNEQFF | TGTGCCAGTAGTATAGAGGGTAGACTCTACAATGAGCAGTTCTTC
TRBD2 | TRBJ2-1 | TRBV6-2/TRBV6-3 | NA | CASRLLAGGINEQFF | TGTGCCAGCAGGCTCCTAGCGGGAGGTATAAATGAGCAGTTCTTC
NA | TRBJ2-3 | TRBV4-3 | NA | CASSQGPGGTQYF | TGCGCCAGCAGCCAAGGGCCCGGAGGTACGCAGTATTTT
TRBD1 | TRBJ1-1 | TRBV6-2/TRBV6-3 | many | CASSLGQGPTEAFF | TGTGCCAGCAGTTTGGGACAGGGGCCCACCGAAGCTTTCTTT
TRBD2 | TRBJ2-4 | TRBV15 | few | CATSRVVAGVAKNIQYF | TGTGCCACCAGCAGAGTTGTAGCGGGAGTGGCCAAAAACATTCAGTACTTC
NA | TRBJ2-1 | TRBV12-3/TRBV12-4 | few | CASSFLTGYDEQFF | TGTGCCAGCAGTTTCCTCACGGGGTACGATGAGCAGTTCTTC
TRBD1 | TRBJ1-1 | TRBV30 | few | CAWSVGLGDRREAFF | TGTGCCTGGAGTGTAGGGTTGGGGGACAGGAGAGAAGCTTTCTTT
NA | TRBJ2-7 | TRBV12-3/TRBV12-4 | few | CASSLASRLYEQYF | TGTGCCAGCAGTTTGGCTAGCCGACTCTACGAGCAGTACTTC